This T cell receptor beta chain was sequenced during a study of post-analysis software for immune sequencing data. CDR3 length: 17 residues. The V gene lost 5 bases and the J gene lost 0 bases, with 19 bases spanning the gap. The germline CDR1 and CDR2 sequences are MNHNY and SVGAGI (reference sequence). Overall study findings and caveats: People with multiple sclerosis had a significantly lower normalized Chao1 diversity than controls did. Included in a set of roughly five TRBV segments more frequent in patients than controls were TRBV5-6, TRBV5-1 and TRBV20-1.

Prepared libraries of TCR beta cDNA carried unique molecular identifiers. TCRdb recomputed calls from the PCR reads with MiXCR, one row per CDR3 protein. The top ten clones hold roughly 4.4% of a sample with 750,000 to 900,000 distinct CDR3 sequences, about 45% of them seen once. As to this clonotype: Its antigen remains unidentified.

Specimen: blood. The rearrangement links TRBV6-6 to TRBJ1-2; tentative D call: TRBD1 (5 bases). This receptor was obtained from a girl aged 5 to 17 with multiple sclerosis. The CDR3 loop reads CASSPGGGFTSNYGYTF. CDR3 DNA sequence: TGTGCCAGCAGTCCGGGGGGAGGGTTTACATCTAACTATGGCTACACCTTC.